The 18 T cell receptor beta chains presented below share a single source sample, sequenced in a study of blood T cell repertoires in COVID-19. The method was immunoSEQ multiplex PCR; TCRdb's version includes in-frame clones alone and lacks a portion of them. The sample has 140,000 to 150,000 clones, around 83% seen once. Specimen: PBMCs or T cells enriched from blood (not recorded which). The receptors derive from a woman in her 50s who had been exposed to COVID-19.

This clone showed up just once. The V gene is TRBV6-2 or TRBV6-3, the J gene TRBJ1-6; D is possibly TRBD1 (5 bases). Trimming took off 6 bases at V and 5 bases at J, with 20 bases between the two ends. This CDR3 has 17 residues. Germline-derived CDR1 and CDR2 are MNHEY and SVGEGT. The CDR3 protein is CASSSPRGGGNNSPLHF. CDR3 coding DNA: TGTGCCAGCAGCTCCCCCCGCGGGGGAGGAAATAATTCACCCCTCCACTTT.

V gene TRBV18 combines with J gene TRBJ2-1; 8 bases match TRBD2. The germline gives CDR1 KGHSH, CDR2 LQKENI. The V gene end was trimmed by 2 bases and the J gene end by 5 bases; junction bases not matched to a gene: 5. This CDR3 region has 15 residues. The CDR3 here is CASSPGTRANNEQFF. The CDR3 nucleotides are TGTGCCAGCTCACCAGGGACTAGAGCAAACAATGAGCAGTTCTTC.

The CDR3 reads CATSDPLAGGNNEQFF. The CDR3 DNA reads TGTGCCACCAGTGACCCTCTAGCGGGGGGCAACAATGAGCAGTTCTTC. V gene TRBV24-1 combines with J gene TRBJ2-1; 11 bases agree with TRBD2. CDR3 length equals 16 residues. CDR1 is KGHDR and CDR2 is SFDVKD in the germline V gene. With V trimmed by 4 bases and J by 5 bases, 6 bases remained unmatched.

The chain uses TRBV19 and TRBJ2-1; 8 nucleotides line up with TRBD1. CDR3 length: 14 residues. V was clipped by 1 base and J by 4 bases; unmatched bases: 0. Germline CDR1 LNHDA, CDR2 SQIVND (reference sequence). The CDR3 here is CASSIGQGYNEQFF. The CDR3, as DNA: TGTGCCAGTAGTATAGGACAGGGGTACAATGAGCAGTTCTTC.

This chain connects TRBV10-2 to TRBJ1-1; the match to TRBD1 covers 7 bases. The V gene's germline CDR1 is WSHSY and CDR2 SAAADI. This CDR3 contains 15 residues. The V gene end was trimmed by 5 bases and the J gene end by 3 bases; junction bases not matched to a gene: 9. In DNA form, the CDR3 reads TGCGCCAGCAGTCTCCTGGGACAGTTCCACACTGAAGCTTTCTTT. It translates to CASSLLGQFHTEAFF.

This rearrangement joins TRBV6-5 to TRBJ2-7; 7 bases line up with TRBD1. In germline, CDR1 is MNHEY, CDR2 SVGAGI. The CDR3 covers 15 residues. V was clipped by 0 bases and J by 5 bases; unmatched bases: 7. Here the CDR3 DNA reads TGTGCCAGCAGTTACTCGATCGGGACAGCGAACGAGCAGTACTTC. It is translated as CASSYSIGTANEQYF.

The rearrangement joins TRBV3-1 (or the pseudogene TRBV3-2) to TRBJ2-7; TRBD2 aligns across 7 bases. With 4 bases clipped from V and 3 bases from J, the junction kept 9 bases outside the gene matches. The CDR3 extends over 15 amino acids. Germline V CDR1 and CDR2: LGHDT, YNNKEL (reference sequence). The DNA for the CDR3 is TGTGCCAGCAGCCCGTCTGGCGGGAGAAGCTACGAGCAGTACTTC. Its translation is CASSPSGGRSYEQYF.

The J gene is TRBJ1-2, the V gene TRBV12-5; tentative D call: TRBD1 (5 bases). V was trimmed by 0 bases and J by 4 bases, leaving 18 bases between them. Germline CDR1 LGHNT, CDR2 FRNRAP. CDR3 length: 17 residues. The CDR3 is CASGLVEGVNFFYGYTF. The CDR3, as DNA: TGTGCTAGTGGTTTGGTTGAAGGGGTCAATTTCTTCTATGGCTACACCTTC.

J is TRBJ1-2 and V is TRBV3-1 (or the pseudogene TRBV3-2), with no clear D. Trimming took 2 bases from V and 0 from J, leaving 10 bases between them. This CDR3 contains 15 residues. Germline V gene lookup returns CDR1 LGHDT and CDR2 YNNKEL (reference sequence). This CDR3 reads CASSQSRLSNYGYTF. CDR3 nucleotides: TGTGCCAGCAGCCAAAGCCGACTTTCTAACTATGGCTACACCTTC.

This clone was seen more than once but under ten times. CDR3 DNA: TGTGCCAGTAGTATCGGGGGGATGGAAAAACTGTTTTTT. Translating it yields CASSIGGMEKLFF. The chain couples TRBV19 to TRBJ1-4; maybe TRBD1 (5 bases). Germline-derived CDR1 and CDR2 are LNHDA and SQIVND (reference sequence). The V gene lost 3 bases and the J gene lost 8 bases, with 10 bases spanning the gap. CDR3 length equals 13 residues. The full variable domain, in which reference TRBV19 and TRBJ1-4 provide the parts outside the CDR3, is DGGITQSPKYLFRKEGQNVTLSCEQNLNHDAMYWYRQDPGQGLRLIYYSQIVNDFQKGDIAEGYSVSREKKESFPLTVTSAQKNPTAFYLCASSIGGMEKLFFGSGTQLSVL.

The chain has TRBV19 and TRBJ1-1; 9 nucleotides agree with TRBD1. Germline-derived CDR1 and CDR2 are LNHDA and SQIVND (reference sequence). Trimming at V came to 7 bases and at J to 10 bases, leaving 13 bases not matched to a gene. The CDR3 extends over 14 amino acids. Here the CDR3 DNA reads TGTGCCAGTACACTCCCGGGACAGGGTAGTGGAGCTTTCTTT. This translates into CASTLPGQGSGAFF.

The V call is TRBV2, the J call TRBJ1-1; TRBD1 is a possible D gene (6 bases). The germline V gene has CDR1 SNHLY and CDR2 FYNNEI. The CDR3 runs to 14 residues. Trimming took 5 bases from V and 3 from J, leaving 13 bases between them. The DNA of the CDR3 is TGTGCCAGCAGTTTCCGGACAGATTACACTGAAGCTTTCTTT. Translating it yields CASSFRTDYTEAFF.

The gene calls are TRBV7-2 and TRBJ2-1, with no clear D. This CDR3 contains 13 residues. Germline V gene data show CDR1 as SGHTA and CDR2 as FQGNSA. V was pared by 4 bases and J by 8 bases, with 12 bases between. CDR3: CASSSYGRHEQFF. The CDR3 nucleotides read TGTGCCAGCAGCTCTTATGGGCGCCATGAGCAGTTCTTC.

The chain employs TRBV6-5 and TRBJ2-1; maybe TRBD1 (6 bases). This CDR3 comprises 14 residues. Trimming left V 7 bases short and J 2 bases short, with 12 bases between. Germline assignment: CDR1 MNHEY and CDR2 SVGAGI. The CDR3 protein is CASNQQGPYNEQFF. CDR3 coding DNA: TGTGCCAGCAACCAACAGGGTCCCTACAATGAGCAGTTCTTC.

The chain uses TRBV9 and TRBJ2-1; perhaps TRBD2 as D (7 bases). Germline lookup yields CDR1 SGDLS and CDR2 YYNGEE. This CDR3 has 16 amino acids. Deletions cut 3 bases from V and 7 bases from J, with 20 bases between. The chain's CDR3 is CASSDPIGGGKNEQFF. The CDR3 region has the DNA TGTGCCAGCAGCGACCCTATAGGGGGGGGCAAAAATGAGCAGTTCTTC.

This chain joins TRBV9 and TRBJ2-2, with D perhaps TRBD2 (6 bases). Germline CDR1 SGDLS, CDR2 YYNGEE. The CDR3 sequence is 18 residues long. Trimming removed 0 bases at V and 5 bases at J, with 20 bases between. The CDR3 sequence is CASSVGPPGLGGTGELFF. The CDR3 DNA sequence: TGTGCCAGCAGCGTAGGGCCACCGGGACTTGGGGGGACCGGGGAGCTGTTTTTT.

The chain combines TRBV5-4 with TRBJ1-2; 11 bases map to TRBD1. Trimming at V came to 2 bases and at J to 7 bases, leaving 1 base not matched to a gene. The germline V gene encodes CDR1 SGHNT and CDR2 YYREEE (reference sequence). The CDR3 consists of 13 residues. The CDR3 DNA reads TGTGCCAGCAGCTTCGGGACAGGGGGTGGCTACACCTTC. Translating it yields CASSFGTGGGYTF.

This chain joins TRBV6-5 and TRBJ1-4; D is ambiguous. The CDR3 covers 15 residues. The V and J ends lost 3 bases and 8 bases respectively, with 16 bases between them. Germline lookup yields CDR1 MNHEY and CDR2 SVGAGI. In nucleotides, the CDR3 is TGTGCCAGCAGTTATACGAGGGCGCTGGGCGAAAAACTGTTTTTT. Its translation is CASSYTRALGEKLFF.